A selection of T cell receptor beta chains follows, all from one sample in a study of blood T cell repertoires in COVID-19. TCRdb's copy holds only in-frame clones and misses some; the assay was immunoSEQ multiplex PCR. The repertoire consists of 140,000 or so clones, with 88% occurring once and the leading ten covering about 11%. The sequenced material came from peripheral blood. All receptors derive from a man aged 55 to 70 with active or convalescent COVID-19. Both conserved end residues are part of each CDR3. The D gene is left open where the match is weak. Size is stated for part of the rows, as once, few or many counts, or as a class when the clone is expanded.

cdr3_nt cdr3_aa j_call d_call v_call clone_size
TGTGCCACCAGCAGAGATCGAGGAGCTAGCGGGTCTACTAGCACAGATACGCAGTATTTT CATSRDRGASGSTSTDTQYF TRBJ2-3 TRBD2 TRBV15 NA
TGCGCCAGCAGTTCTCTCGGCTTCAGGGGCACCGGGGAGCTGTTTTTT CASSSLGFRGTGELFF TRBJ2-2 NA TRBV5-1 NA
TGCGCCAGCAGCTTCCAGACAGGGGGATACACCGGGGAGCTGTTTTTT CASSFQTGGYTGELFF TRBJ2-2 TRBD1 TRBV5-1 NA
TGTGCCAGCAGTTTAAAGCCGACAGGCTATACCTATGGCTACACCTTC CASSLKPTGYTYGYTF TRBJ1-2 NA TRBV27 NA
TGTGCCAGCAGGGAGAACAGGGGGCACAATCAGCCCCAGCATTTT CASRENRGHNQPQHF TRBJ1-5 TRBD1 TRBV6-5 NA
TGTGCCAGCAGCCTAGGACGGGGGAAACCGAGGGAGACCCAGTACTTC CASSLGRGKPRETQYF TRBJ2-5 NA TRBV25-1 once
TGTGCCAGCAGCCAGGGACAGGGATCTGGGGCCAACGTCCTGACTTTC CASSQGQGSGANVLTF TRBJ2-6 TRBD1 TRBV5-4 NA
TGTGCCAGTACCCGCGGGCAGTACAATGAGCAGTTCTTC CASTRGQYNEQFF TRBJ2-1 NA TRBV19 NA
TGTGCCAGCAGCTTAAAAGGGGACAGGGAGGCTTTCTTT CASSLKGDREAFF TRBJ1-1 TRBD1 TRBV7-3 NA
TGTGCCAGCAGCTTAGGGGACAGTCTAGGCACAGATACGCAGTATTTT CASSLGDSLGTDTQYF TRBJ2-3 TRBD1 TRBV7-2 NA
TGTGCCAGCAGCTTAGTCGGGAGCACCGGGGAGCTGTTTTTT CASSLVGSTGELFF TRBJ2-2 NA TRBV7-9 many
TGTGCCAGCAGCCACCGGACAGGGGGCCGCGAGCAGTACTTC CASSHRTGGREQYF TRBJ2-7 TRBD1 TRBV7-9 NA
TGTGCCACCAGTGATTTAGGCGGGGCCTGGGAGACCCAGTACTTC CATSDLGGAWETQYF TRBJ2-5 NA TRBV24-1 NA
TGTGCCATCAGTGCCTCCAAGGGGGCAGGGGAAAAACTGTTTTTT CAISASKGAGEKLFF TRBJ1-4 TRBD1 TRBV10-3 NA
TGTGCCAGCAGCCCGCGGACAGGGCTAGAGACCCAGTACTTC CASSPRTGLETQYF TRBJ2-5 TRBD1 TRBV7-8 NA
TGTGCCAGCGAACAAGCGGGAGGGTTCACCGGGGAGCTGTTTTTT CASEQAGGFTGELFF TRBJ2-2 TRBD2 TRBV25-1 NA
TGCGCCAGCAGCCCGCCGGGACAGGGGGCCTACGAGCAGTACTTC CASSPPGQGAYEQYF TRBJ2-7 TRBD1 TRBV5-1 NA
TGTGCCACCAGTGCCACAGGGGGGTACGAAAATACGCAGTATTTT CATSATGGYENTQYF TRBJ2-3 TRBD1 TRBV24-1 NA
TGTGCCAGCACCGGGGGCAGGGGGATTCGTGGCTACACCTTC CASTGGRGIRGYTF TRBJ1-2 TRBD1 TRBV6-5 once
TGTGCCAGCAGTTACGACAGGAGCTCCTATAATTCACCCCTCCACTTT CASSYDRSSYNSPLHF TRBJ1-6 NA TRBV6-5 few
TGTGCCTGGACGACTAGCGGGAGGTCCTACAATGAGCAGTTCTTC CAWTTSGRSYNEQFF TRBJ2-1 TRBD2 TRBV30 NA
TGTGCCGCTAGCGGTAGTTTTAGCACAGATACGCAGTATTTT CAASGSFSTDTQYF TRBJ2-3 TRBD2 TRBV19 NA
TGTGCCAGCAGCTCCGAGAGCAGGGTAAACACTGAAGCTTTCTTT CASSSESRVNTEAFF TRBJ1-1 NA TRBV7-2 NA
TGCGCCAGCAGTACAGGGAACACCGGGGAGCTGTTTTTT CASSTGNTGELFF TRBJ2-2 NA TRBV5-1 NA
TGTGCCAGCAGCTCTGGGACTAGTAACTACGAGCAGTACTTC CASSSGTSNYEQYF TRBJ2-7 TRBD2 TRBV27 NA
TGTGCCAGCAGTTCCGCCCAACAGGGGTCTGGAAACACCATATATTTT CASSSAQQGSGNTIYF TRBJ1-3 TRBD1 TRBV27 NA
TGTGCCAGCAGCTTCAAGGGGGCAGATACGCAGTATTTT CASSFKGADTQYF TRBJ2-3 NA TRBV12-3/TRBV12-4 NA
TGTGCCAGCAGCTTGGAGATGCAGGGGAATCAGCCCCAGCATTTT CASSLEMQGNQPQHF TRBJ1-5 NA TRBV5-5 NA
TGTGCCAGCAGTGAACGGGCTAGCGGGTACAATGAGCAGTTCTTC CASSERASGYNEQFF TRBJ2-1 TRBD2 TRBV2 once
TGTGCCAGCAGCTCACCCGGGACACTGAACACTGAAGCTTTCTTT CASSSPGTLNTEAFF TRBJ1-1 NA TRBV11-2 NA
TGCGCCAGCAAGGTAGCGGGGAGCTCCTACGAGCAGTACTTC CASKVAGSSYEQYF TRBJ2-7 TRBD2 TRBV5-1 few
TGTGCCAGCAGCTTAAGTACGGGTGCCGGGGAGCTGTTTTTT CASSLSTGAGELFF TRBJ2-2 NA TRBV11-1 NA
TGTGCCAGCAGAGGAACAGGGGGTTCCTACGAGCAGTACTTC CASRGTGGSYEQYF TRBJ2-7 TRBD1 TRBV6-6 NA
TGTGCCAGCAGTTACGACAGGGGAGGTGGAAACACCATATATTTT CASSYDRGGGNTIYF TRBJ1-3 TRBD1 TRBV2 NA
TGCGCCAGCAGAACTAGCGGGAAGAACATAGAGACCCAGTACTTC CASRTSGKNIETQYF TRBJ2-5 TRBD2 TRBV5-1 few
TGTGCCAGCACCTTGACTAGCGGGAGAAATGAGCAGTTCTTC CASTLTSGRNEQFF TRBJ2-1 TRBD2 TRBV7-2 NA
TGTGCCTGGAGTAGGGCGCTTAGCGGGAGAAACGAGCAGTACTTC CAWSRALSGRNEQYF TRBJ2-7 TRBD2 TRBV30 NA
TGTGCCAGCTCACTCCCGGGACAGGGAAGGAATGAGCAGTTCTTC CASSLPGQGRNEQFF TRBJ2-1 TRBD1 TRBV18 once
TGTGCCAGCAGTTTGACTAGCGGGAGAGGGGGAGCCAAAAACATTCAGTACTTC CASSLTSGRGGAKNIQYF TRBJ2-4 TRBD2 TRBV28 few
TGCGCCAGCAGTGTCGGACAGGGGTTAGCAGATACGCAGTATTTT CASSVGQGLADTQYF TRBJ2-3 TRBD1 TRBV10-1 NA
TGTGCCACCAGTGACCCCGGACTAGCGGACTACAATGAGCAGTTCTTC CATSDPGLADYNEQFF TRBJ2-1 TRBD2 TRBV24-1 NA
TGTGCCACCAGTGACCCCCTAACCTACGAGCAGTACTTC CATSDPLTYEQYF TRBJ2-7 NA TRBV24-1 NA
TGTGCCAGCTCACCGGGACTAGCGGGAGCCCTTTGGCAGTTCTTC CASSPGLAGALWQFF TRBJ2-1 TRBD2 TRBV18 NA
TGCGCCAGCAGCTCCACAATAACAGGGGGGGGTGAAAAACTGTTTTTT CASSSTITGGGEKLFF TRBJ1-4 TRBD1 TRBV5-1 NA
TGTGCCAGCAGTCGGGGCGTAAACTATGGCTACACCTTC CASSRGVNYGYTF TRBJ1-2 NA TRBV6-6 NA
TGCGCCAGCAGCTTGGGAGGGACTAGCGGCTACAATGAGCAGTTCTTC CASSLGGTSGYNEQFF TRBJ2-1 TRBD2 TRBV5-1 NA
TGTGCCAGCAGCTCCAGCACAGGGGGATTCCAAGAGACCCAGTACTTC CASSSSTGGFQETQYF TRBJ2-5 TRBD1 TRBV7-6 NA
TGTGCCAGCAGCGTAGGACAAACCGGGACAGGTTCCGGGGAGCTGTTTTTT CASSVGQTGTGSGELFF TRBJ2-2 TRBD1 TRBV9 NA
TGTGCCAGCTCATCGGGACAGGGGTTTGGGGCCAACGTCCTGACTTTC CASSSGQGFGANVLTF TRBJ2-6 TRBD1 TRBV18 once
TGCGCCAGCAGCTTGGGTAGGAGCGAACAAGAGACCCAGTACTTC CASSLGRSEQETQYF TRBJ2-5 NA TRBV5-1 NA
TGTGCCAGCAGCCAATGGTCCGACCCTAGGAGAGATACGCAGTATTTT CASSQWSDPRRDTQYF TRBJ2-3 NA TRBV14 once
TGCAGCGTGACCGGGACAGGGAGGAGTGACATTCAGTACTTC CSVTGTGRSDIQYF TRBJ2-4 TRBD1 TRBV29-1 NA
TGTGCCAGCAGCCCCGGACAGTATAATTCACCCCTCCACTTT CASSPGQYNSPLHF TRBJ1-6 NA TRBV5-5 NA